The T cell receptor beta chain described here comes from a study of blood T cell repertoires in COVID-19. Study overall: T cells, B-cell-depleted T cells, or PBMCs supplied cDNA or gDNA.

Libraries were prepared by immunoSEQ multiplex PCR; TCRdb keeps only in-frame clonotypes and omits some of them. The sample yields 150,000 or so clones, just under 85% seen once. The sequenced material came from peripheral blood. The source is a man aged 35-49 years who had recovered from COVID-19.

The CDR3 coding sequence is TGTGCCTGGGGGACAGTCAACAATCAGCCCCAGCATTTT. Encoded protein: CAWGTVNNQPQHF. The gene calls are TRBV30 and TRBJ1-5, with 7 bases fitting TRBD1. This CDR3 region has 13 residues. Unmatched junction bases numbered 4, after V lost 5 bases and J lost 3 bases. Germline-derived CDR1 and CDR2 are GTSNPN and SVGIG (reference sequence). The entire variable domain, with the rest obtained from reference TRBV30 and TRBJ1-5, is as follows: SQTIHQWPATLVQPVGSPLSLECTVEGTSNPNLYWYRQAAGRGLQLLFYSVGIGQISSEVPQNLSASRPQDRQFILSSKKLLLSDSGFYLCAWGTVNNQPQHFGDGTRLSIL.